What follows are 3 T cell receptor beta chains derived from one specimen sequenced in a study of cytomegalovirus exposure and HLA in healthy donors. Researchers ran the PCR with 60 Vbeta and 13 Jbeta primers. The assay was immunoSEQ multiplex PCR, and TCRdb's table has in-frame clones only and misses some. The sample consists of approximately 180,000 clones, 81% of them appearing once. The sample taken for sequencing was PBMCs. The receptors stem from a woman aged 25 to 39 in good health and CMV-seronegative.

The chain carries TRBV7-9 and TRBJ2-7; 8 bases map to TRBD1. The V gene end was trimmed by 2 bases and the J gene end by 5 bases; junction bases not matched to a gene: 8. Germline CDR1 and CDR2: SEHNR and FQNEAQ (reference sequence). This CDR3 region has 15 residues. CDR3 residues: CASSLSSDRGHEQYF. CDR3 nucleotide sequence: TGTGCCAGCAGCTTATCTTCCGACAGGGGCCACGAGCAGTACTTC.

The CDR3 sequence: CASSLVSSGTGEQYF. The CDR3 nucleotides are TGCGCCAGCAGCTTGGTATCTAGCGGGACCGGAGAGCAGTACTTC. The chain employs TRBV5-1 and TRBJ2-7; 9 bases align to TRBD2. Germline V gives CDR1 SGHRS, CDR2 YFSETQ. CDR3 length equals 15 residues. Losses at the gene ends were 0 bases for V and 7 bases for J; bases not matched to a gene: 8.

J is TRBJ1-1 and V is TRBV7-3, with D perhaps TRBD1 (5 bases). This CDR3 is built from 14 residues. Trimming shortened V by 0 bases and J by 8 bases, and 13 bases separated the two germline ends. CDR1 SGHTA and CDR2 FQGTGA come from the germline V gene. CDR3 amino acids: CASSLTWGGSEAFF. The CDR3 coding sequence is TGTGCCAGCAGCTTAACGTGGGGGGGATCAGAAGCTTTCTTT.